The next 31 T cell receptor beta chains were all read from a single sample in a study of blood T cell repertoires in COVID-19. Only in-frame clones appear in the TCRdb table, and some are missing; sequencing was by immunoSEQ multiplex PCR. Of approximately 200,000 clones in the sample, around 82% were seen once. What was sequenced was PBMCs or T cells enriched from blood (not recorded which). The receptors stem from a middle-aged woman with acute COVID-19.

V and J are TRBV13 and TRBJ1-1; no clear D. Germline V lookup: CDR1 PRHDT, CDR2 FYEKMQ (reference sequence). Trimming removed 2 bases from V and 2 bases from J, with 15 bases in between. This CDR3 spans 16 amino acids. The CDR3 coding sequence is TGTGCCAGCAGCTTACGCGCATTGGTCGAAAACACTGAAGCTTTCTTT. Its translation is CASSLRALVENTEAFF.

The V and J genes are TRBV5-1 and TRBJ1-3, with 8 bases lining up with TRBD1. Trimming took 2 bases from V and 3 from J; bases not matched to a gene: 4. The CDR3 is made up of 15 amino acids. Germline V gives CDR1 SGHRS, CDR2 YFSETQ. The CDR3 reads CASSLLQGDGNTIYF. The CDR3 DNA is TGCGCCAGCAGCTTACTACAGGGGGATGGAAACACCATATATTTT.

The table lists this clone with a few counts. J is TRBJ2-1 and V is TRBV3-1 (or the pseudogene TRBV3-2); TRBD2 matches at 11 bases. Germline V lookup: CDR1 LGHDT, CDR2 YNNKEL (reference sequence). V shed 1 base and J 3 bases; nucleotides not matched to a gene: 11. This CDR3 is 19 amino acids long. CDR3 region: CASSQGRVTSGGFYNEQFF. The CDR3, as DNA: TGTGCCAGCAGCCAAGGGAGGGTTACTAGCGGGGGATTCTACAATGAGCAGTTCTTC.

This clone was seen a single time. V is TRBV9 and J is TRBJ1-2; unclear D gene. Trimming took 0 bases from V and 4 from J, leaving 13 bases between them. Germline V gene lookup returns CDR1 SGDLS and CDR2 YYNGEE. The CDR3 has 15 residues. The CDR3 protein is CASSVGEAAPYGYTF. The CDR3 DNA sequence: TGTGCCAGCAGCGTAGGAGAGGCAGCACCCTATGGCTACACCTTC.

The V gene is TRBV18, the J gene TRBJ1-2, with 7 bases identical to TRBD1. Losses at the gene ends were 5 bases for V and 4 bases for J; bases not matched to a gene: 10. Looked up from germline, CDR1 is KGHSH and CDR2 is LQKENI. CDR3 length equals 15 residues. DNA for the CDR3: TGTGCCAGCTCATCATCAGGACAGGAAGGCTATGGCTACACCTTC. Translated, it gives CASSSSGQEGYGYTF.

The chain joins TRBV28 to TRBJ1-5; D is uncertain. The germline V gene has CDR1 MDHEN and CDR2 SYDVKM. CDR3 length equals 13 residues. Between the trimmed V and J ends, which lost 4 bases and 0 bases, there was a span of 4 bases. This CDR3 reads CASSYYSNQPQHF. CDR3 nucleotide sequence: TGTGCCAGCAGTTACTATAGCAATCAGCCCCAGCATTTT.

This chain joins TRBV18 and TRBJ2-7; 9 bases are shared with TRBD2. The junction had 9 bases not matched to a gene; V was cut back by 2 bases and J by 4 bases. The germline V gene encodes CDR1 KGHSH and CDR2 LQKENI. The CDR3 runs to 16 residues. In DNA, the CDR3 is TGTGCCAGCTCACCAATGAAGACTAGCGGTCTTTACGAGCAGTACTTC. It codes for CASSPMKTSGLYEQYF.

J is TRBJ1-6 and V is TRBV3-1 (or the pseudogene TRBV3-2); a possible D gene is TRBD1 (6 bases). The CDR3 sequence is 17 residues long. Germline lookup yields CDR1 LGHDT and CDR2 YNNKEL (reference sequence). V lost 4 bases and J 7 bases, leaving 20 bases between the germline ends. The CDR3 reads CASSPINTGGRNSPLHF. The CDR3 DNA reads as TGTGCCAGCAGCCCAATTAACACGGGGGGCCGCAATTCACCCCTCCACTTT.

V gene TRBV19 combines with J gene TRBJ1-5; D remains ambiguous. Germline CDR1 reads LNHDA; CDR2 reads SQIVND (reference sequence). Trimming took 2 bases from V and 8 from J, leaving 13 bases between them. The CDR3 has 14 residues. The CDR3 DNA reads TGTGCCAGTAGTATATCAGGTTTCCAGGAGCCCCAGCATTTT. Protein product: CASSISGFQEPQHF. The whole variable domain, remainder taken from reference TRBV19 and TRBJ1-5, is DGGITQSPKYLFRKEGQNVTLSCEQNLNHDAMYWYRQDPGQGLRLIYYSQIVNDFQKGDIAEGYSVSREKKESFPLTVTSAQKNPTAFYLCASSISGFQEPQHFGDGTRLSIL.

This chain links TRBV11-3 with TRBJ2-5; 9 bases fit TRBD1. The V segment lost 4 bases and the J segment 5 bases; nucleotides outside the gene matches: 8. The CDR3 contains 15 residues. Germline CDR1 reads SGHNT; CDR2 reads YENEEA. DNA for the CDR3: TGTGCCAGCAGCTCTGGGACAGGGCTCTGGGAGACCCAGTACTTC. Amino acids: CASSSGTGLWETQYF. The complete variable domain, with remaining parts taken from reference TRBV11-3 and TRBJ2-5, reads EAGVVQSPRYKIIEKKQPVAFWCNPISGHNTLYWYLQNLGQGPELLIRYENEEAVDDSQLPKDRFSAERLKGVDSTLKIQPAELGDSAVYLCASSSGTGLWETQYFGPGTRLLVL.

This chain joins TRBV29-1 and TRBJ1-1; D is uncertain. The CDR3 is 11 residues long. From germline, CDR1 is SQVTM and CDR2 ANQGSEA. CDR3 amino acids: CTTQVNTEAFF. The CDR3 nucleotides read TGCACCACTCAGGTTAACACTGAAGCTTTCTTT.

In DNA, the CDR3 is TGTGCCAGCAGTTTCCAGTCAGTTAGCACAGATACGCAGTATTTT. This codes for CASSFQSVSTDTQYF. The gene calls are TRBV6-2 or TRBV6-3 and TRBJ2-3; D unresolved. The CDR3 sequence is 15 residues long. V shed 4 bases and J shed 0 bases, with 11 bases lying between them. Germline-derived CDR1 and CDR2 are MNHEY and SVGEGT.

The chain recombines TRBV24-1 with TRBJ1-5; TRBD1 might be the D (6 bases). Germline V gene lookup returns CDR1 KGHDR and CDR2 SFDVKD. This CDR3 has 16 amino acids. V gave up 2 bases and J gave up 2 bases, with 12 bases separating them. The CDR3 DNA follows: TGTGCCACCAGTGATTCTACAGGGTGGCGCAATCAGCCCCAGCATTTT. Translating gives CATSDSTGWRNQPQHF.

This clone came up a few times. V and J are TRBV29-1 and TRBJ1-1; a possible D gene is TRBD1 (6 bases). CDR3 length: 14 residues. CDR1 and CDR2 from the germline V gene are SQVTM and ANQGSEA. The V end was cut by 7 bases, the J end by 8 bases, with 23 bases between. The CDR3 reads CSAERGTPGAEAFF. CDR3 nucleotides: TGCAGCGCCGAAAGGGGGACCCCAGGAGCGGAAGCTTTCTTT.

This rearrangement joins TRBV19 to TRBJ2-1; 10 bases line up with TRBD2. This CDR3 has 15 amino acids. Trimming at V came to 9 bases and at J to 4 bases, leaving 9 bases not matched to a gene. The V gene's germline CDR1 is LNHDA and CDR2 SQIVND (reference sequence). The CDR3 DNA is TGTGCCAGCATGAAGAGCGGGAGGGATTACAATGAGCAGTTCTTC. Translation gives CASMKSGRDYNEQFF.

This chain connects TRBV19 to TRBJ2-3, with 9 bases lining up with TRBD2. This CDR3 has 16 residues. Germline V gene sequence: CDR1 LNHDA, CDR2 SQIVND (reference sequence). Trimming took 3 bases from V and 0 from J; bases not matched to a gene: 4. The CDR3 spells CASSIRAGGSTDTQYF. CDR3 bases: TGTGCCAGTAGTATTCGGGCGGGGGGGAGCACAGATACGCAGTATTTT. The complete variable domain, with remaining parts taken from reference TRBV19 and TRBJ2-3, reads DGGITQSPKYLFRKEGQNVTLSCEQNLNHDAMYWYRQDPGQGLRLIYYSQIVNDFQKGDIAEGYSVSREKKESFPLTVTSAQKNPTAFYLCASSIRAGGSTDTQYFGPGTRLTVL.

The count of this clone is one. The rearrangement uses TRBV4-1 and TRBJ2-5, with D possibly matching TRBD2 (7 bases). Trimming removed 0 bases at V and 5 bases at J, with 16 bases between. Per the germline V gene, CDR1 is MGHRA and CDR2 is YSYEKL. This CDR3 has 16 amino acids. The DNA for the CDR3 is TGCGCCAGCAGCCAAGATGGGGGCGGGAGAGGGGAGACCCAGTACTTC. Residues: CASSQDGGGRGETQYF.

This chain uses TRBV5-4 with TRBJ1-5; no reliable D call. Germline loops: CDR1 SGHNT, CDR2 YYREEE (reference sequence). CDR3 length: 13 amino acids. Trimming shortened V by 4 bases and J by 5 bases, and 10 bases separated the two germline ends. The CDR3 region has the DNA TGTGCCAGCAGCCGCGCCGGAGATCAGCCCCAGCATTTT. Translated: CASSRAGDQPQHF. The variable domain in full, completed from reference TRBV5-4 and TRBJ1-5, reads ETGVTQSPTHLIKTRGQQVTLRCSSQSGHNTVSWYQQALGQGPQFIFQYYREEENGRGNFPPRFSGLQFPNYSSELNVNALELDDSALYLCASSRAGDQPQHFGDGTRLSIL.

This sequence joins TRBV27 and TRBJ1-1; D ambiguous. Trimming took off 3 bases at V and 4 bases at J, with 9 bases between the two ends. The CDR3 sequence is 13 residues long. Germline CDR1 MNHEY, CDR2 SMNVEV (reference sequence). The chain's CDR3 is CASSFRPSTEAFF. CDR3 in DNA: TGTGCCAGCAGTTTTAGGCCTAGCACTGAAGCTTTCTTT.

J is TRBJ1-2 and V is TRBV2; D is perhaps TRBD1 (6 bases). The ends were cut back, 3 bases at V and 14 bases at J, with 16 bases in the middle. The CDR3 loop spans 12 amino acids. Germline CDR1 reads SNHLY; CDR2 reads FYNNEI. CDR3 sequence (DNA): TGTGCCAGCAGTGACCAGGGGCCGTATTTAACCTTC. Protein: CASSDQGPYLTF. Full variable domain (outside the CDR3, taken from reference TRBV2 and TRBJ1-2): EPEVTQTPSHQVTQMGQEVILRCVPISNHLYFYWYRQILGQKVEFLVSFYNNEISEKSEIFDDQFSVERPDGSNFTLKIRSTKLEDSAMYFCASSDQGPYLTFGSGTRLTVV.

The rearrangement joins TRBV7-9 to TRBJ2-1; TRBD2 might be the D (9 bases). The CDR3 extends over 17 amino acids. Trimming shortened V by 4 bases and J by 9 bases, and 25 bases separated the two germline ends. The germline V gene has CDR1 SEHNR and CDR2 FQNEAQ (reference sequence). CDR3 sequence reads: CASSSPRGRGGVREQFF. For the CDR3, the DNA is TGTGCCAGCAGCTCCCCCAGGGGGCGGGGGGGAGTGCGTGAGCAGTTCTTC.

On this clone: The same CDR3 can be traced to other DNA sequences in this sample. The chain links TRBV6-5 to TRBJ1-6; D not certain. Germline assignment: CDR1 MNHEY and CDR2 SVGAGI. CDR3 length: 14 amino acids. V lost 6 bases and J lost 0, with 6 bases in between. The CDR3 spells CASSRSSYNSPLHF. In DNA form, the CDR3 reads TGTGCCAGCAGCAGAAGCTCCTATAATTCACCCCTCCACTTT.

This chain connects TRBV19 to TRBJ1-2, with 10 bases aligning to TRBD1. In germline, CDR1 is LNHDA, CDR2 SQIVND (reference sequence). The CDR3 has 13 residues. The V and J ends lost 10 bases and 2 bases, in that order; junction bases with no gene match: 4. The CDR3 loop reads CATGDRGNYGYTF. The CDR3 bases are TGTGCCACTGGGGACAGGGGAAACTATGGCTACACCTTC.

This sequence joins TRBV6-5 and TRBJ1-5, with TRBD1 identical over 7 bases. The length of the CDR3 is 15 residues. V gave up 2 bases and J gave up 4 bases; unmatched junction bases: 5. Germline V gives CDR1 MNHEY, CDR2 SVGAGI. The CDR3 sequence: CASSYPRDSNQPQHF. The CDR3 DNA is TGTGCCAGCAGTTACCCCCGGGACAGTAATCAGCCCCAGCATTTT.

The chain has TRBV5-6 and TRBJ2-5, with 8 nucleotides matching TRBD1. CDR1 is SGHDT and CDR2 is YYEEEE in the germline V gene. The CDR3 has 14 amino acids. V was pared by 6 bases and J by 5 bases, with 9 bases of the junction left unmatched. CDR3 sequence (DNA): TGTGCCAGCACCTATGGACAGGGCCGCGAGACCCAGTACTTC. Encoded protein: CASTYGQGRETQYF.

CDR3 nucleotide sequence: TGTGCCAGCGACCAGGGTGGCTATGGCTACACCTTC. It specifies CASDQGGYGYTF. The chain has TRBV28 and TRBJ1-2; TRBD1 might be the D (5 bases). V was pared by 8 bases and J by 4 bases, with 11 bases between. CDR3 length: 12 residues. Per the germline V gene, CDR1 is MDHEN and CDR2 is SYDVKM.

The rearrangement uses TRBV28 and TRBJ1-2; possibly TRBD1 for D (6 bases). Per the germline V gene, CDR1 is MDHEN and CDR2 is SYDVKM. The CDR3 sequence is 15 residues long. V gave up 5 bases and J gave up 4 bases, with 17 bases separating them. In DNA, the CDR3 is TGTGCCAGCAGTCAAAGCTCAGGGGCTAGCTATGGCTACACCTTC. Protein product: CASSQSSGASYGYTF.

The chain combines TRBV11-3 with TRBJ1-3; 8 positions agree with TRBD1. Germline-derived CDR1 and CDR2 are SGHNT and YENEEA. The CDR3 totals 17 residues. With 3 bases clipped from V and 0 bases from J, the junction kept 7 bases outside the gene matches. The CDR3 here is CASSFGQGSRSGNTIYF. The CDR3 coding sequence is TGTGCCAGCAGCTTCGGACAGGGTTCGCGCTCTGGAAACACCATATATTTT.

This chain uses TRBV11-1 with TRBJ2-7; 10 bases are shared with TRBD1. The V gene end was trimmed by 1 base and the J gene end by 4 bases; junction bases not matched to a gene: 4. The CDR3 covers 15 residues. Germline V gives CDR1 SGHAT, CDR2 FQDESV (reference sequence). CDR3 sequence (DNA): TGTGCCAGCAGCTTAGGTGGGACAGGGGTTTACGAGCAGTACTTC. It codes for CASSLGGTGVYEQYF.

The gene calls are TRBV6-2 or TRBV6-3 and TRBJ2-4, with D perhaps matching TRBD1 (5 bases). This CDR3 contains 12 residues. Trimming removed 2 bases from V and 6 bases from J, with 5 bases in between. Germline V CDR1 and CDR2: MNHEY, SVGEGT. The CDR3 here is CASSYRGNIQYF. CDR3 DNA sequence: TGTGCCAGCAGTTACAGGGGAAACATTCAGTACTTC.

The CDR3 is CASSLGVAGVEQYF. As DNA, the CDR3 is TGTGCCAGCAGCTTGGGTGTAGCGGGAGTCGAGCAGTACTTC. This chain connects TRBV5-4 to TRBJ2-7; 9 bases line up with TRBD2. Germline loops: CDR1 SGHNT, CDR2 YYREEE (reference sequence). The CDR3 totals 14 residues. The ends lost 0 bases at V and 6 bases at J; junction bases unmatched: 4.